Detailed here is one T cell receptor beta chain. This clone was seen a few times. Its antigen is unknown. The record has no base qualities; no much larger clone is one base away. This entry comes from a study of T cells in localized non-small cell lung cancer (TCRdb year 2020). About the study as a whole: The study examined T cell repertoires in a few hundred patients with early-stage NSCLC and compared tumors with uninvolved tumor-adjacent lungs. The cohort comprised around 250 treatment-naïve NSCLC patients with resected, localized lung tumors. The mean age of the NSCLC patients was just over 65 years, with roughly 120 men and 100 to 110 women. The investigation overall reported the following: A median of roughly 60 of the top 100 tumor clones were detected in paired uninvolved adjacent lung, and 25 to 35 of these tumor clones were also found among the top 100 clones of the paired uninvolved adjacent lung. Since the design was exploratory, TCR variables were selected using unadjusted p-values with no false-discovery rate correction. Multi-region tumor sequencing was not performed, so intratumor heterogeneity could not be excluded. Higher T cell density in blood was associated with longer overall survival, whereas higher clonality in adjacent lung was associated with shorter survival. Uninvolved tumor-adjacent lung showed the highest T cell clonality, higher than tumor, which suggests more focused antigenic responses in the uninvolved tumor-adjacent lung.

At diagnosis, peripheral blood, uninvolved tumor-adjacent lung and tumor were collected and stored as a combination of fresh-frozen and FFPE material. For TCR repertoire profiling, blood samples were analyzed as peripheral blood mononuclear cells. The immunoSEQ Assay was used to sequence TCR beta CDR3 regions from DNA. Per the original workflow: T cell density was computed as TCR beta template counts normalized to usable DNA estimated by amplifying housekeeping genes. The preseqR package was used to estimate richness by extrapolating to 400,000 templates for PBMC samples and to 120,000 templates for tissue samples. Clonality was defined by subtracting Pielou's evenness from one. Tissue-enriched TCRs were identified by differential abundance testing using productive amino-acid clonotypes, minimum total count 5 and alpha 0.1. Repertoire overlap between compartments was quantified with the Jaccard Index and Morisita Overlap Index. GLIPH clustered TCR beta CDR3s with public tetramer-defined viral CDR3s; viral motifs required at least three viral sequences plus V-gene enrichment. Entries here come from immuneACCESS through TCRdb and include only in-frame sequences with V and J called. Some clones fail to appear in such tables; in the studies checked, an unresolved V gene covers under half of the shortfall, and the cause of the remainder is unknown. V and J calls and clone size are those listed in that table; D and trimming were worked out from the DNA. The sample includes tens of thousands of clones, with approximately 80% observed a single time. Together, the top ten hold about a tenth of the sample.

Germline trimming amounts to 3 bases on V and 3 bases on J, with 11 as the count of junction bases outside the gene matches. Measured from the cysteine to the phenylalanine, the CDR3 is 16 residues long. The sequence is cut down to CDR3 DNA, 48 bases in frame from base 1. The germline V gene encodes CDR1 MGHRA and CDR2 YSYEKL. The sequence joins TRBV4-1 to TRBJ2-7, with TRBD1 matching 7 junction bases. This sequence originates from a female donor of 60 years or more with stage I lung adenocarcinoma. The sequencing used peripheral blood, collected before any cancer treatment. The DNA is as follows: TGCGCCAGCAGCCAGCCGATACTTCGGACAGGCTACGAGCAGTACTTC. This yields the protein CASSQPILRTGYEQYF.